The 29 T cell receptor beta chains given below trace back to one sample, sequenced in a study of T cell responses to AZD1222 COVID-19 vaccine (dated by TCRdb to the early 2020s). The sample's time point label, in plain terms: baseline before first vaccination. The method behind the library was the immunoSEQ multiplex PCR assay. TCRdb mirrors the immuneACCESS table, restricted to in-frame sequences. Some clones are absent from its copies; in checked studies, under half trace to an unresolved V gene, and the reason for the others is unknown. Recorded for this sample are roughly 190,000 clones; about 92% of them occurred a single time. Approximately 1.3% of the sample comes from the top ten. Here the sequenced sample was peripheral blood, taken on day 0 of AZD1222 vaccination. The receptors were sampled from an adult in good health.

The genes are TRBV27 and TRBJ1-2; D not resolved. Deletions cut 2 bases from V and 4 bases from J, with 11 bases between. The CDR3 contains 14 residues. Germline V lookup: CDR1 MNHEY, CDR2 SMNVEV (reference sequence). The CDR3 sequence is CASSLGLRPYGYTF. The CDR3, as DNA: TGTGCCAGCAGTTTAGGTCTGAGGCCCTATGGCTACACCTTC.

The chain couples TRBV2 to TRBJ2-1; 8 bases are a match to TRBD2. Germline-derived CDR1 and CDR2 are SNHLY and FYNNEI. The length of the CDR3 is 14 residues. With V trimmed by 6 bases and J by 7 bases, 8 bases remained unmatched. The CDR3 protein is CASRAERGQNEQFF. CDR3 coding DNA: TGTGCCAGCAGGGCGGAGCGGGGGCAAAATGAGCAGTTCTTC.

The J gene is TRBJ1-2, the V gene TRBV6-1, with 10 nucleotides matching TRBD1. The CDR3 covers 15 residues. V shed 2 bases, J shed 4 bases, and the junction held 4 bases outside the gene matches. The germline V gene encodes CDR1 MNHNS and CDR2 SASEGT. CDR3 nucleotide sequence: TGTGCCAGCAGTGAAACGGGACAGGGGATCTATGGCTACACCTTC. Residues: CASSETGQGIYGYTF.

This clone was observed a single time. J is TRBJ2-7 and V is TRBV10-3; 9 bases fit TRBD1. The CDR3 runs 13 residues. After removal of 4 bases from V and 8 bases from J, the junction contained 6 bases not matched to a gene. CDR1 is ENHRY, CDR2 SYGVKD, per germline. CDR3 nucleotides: TGTGCCATCAGTGGACAGGGGGAAGCCCAGCAGTACTTC. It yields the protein CAISGQGEAQQYF.

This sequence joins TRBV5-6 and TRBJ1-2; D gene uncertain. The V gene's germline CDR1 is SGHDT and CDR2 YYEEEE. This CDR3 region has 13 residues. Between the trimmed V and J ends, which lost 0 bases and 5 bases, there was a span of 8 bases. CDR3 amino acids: CASSLGALYGYTF. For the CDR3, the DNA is TGTGCCAGCAGCTTGGGGGCGCTATATGGCTACACCTTC.

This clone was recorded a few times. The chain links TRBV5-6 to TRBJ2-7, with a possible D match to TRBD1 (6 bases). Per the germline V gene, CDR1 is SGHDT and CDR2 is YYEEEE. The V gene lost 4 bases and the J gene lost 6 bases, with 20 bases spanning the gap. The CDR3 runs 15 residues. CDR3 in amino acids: CASSPPPRIRGEQYF. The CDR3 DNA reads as TGTGCCAGCAGCCCCCCGCCCAGAATCAGGGGCGAGCAGTACTTC.

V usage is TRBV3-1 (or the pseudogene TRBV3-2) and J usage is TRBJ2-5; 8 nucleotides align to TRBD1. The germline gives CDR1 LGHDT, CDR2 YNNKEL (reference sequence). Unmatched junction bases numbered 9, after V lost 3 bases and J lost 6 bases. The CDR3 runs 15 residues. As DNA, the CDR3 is TGTGCCAGCAGCCAGGACACCCAGGGGGCACAGACCCAGTACTTC. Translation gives CASSQDTQGAQTQYF.

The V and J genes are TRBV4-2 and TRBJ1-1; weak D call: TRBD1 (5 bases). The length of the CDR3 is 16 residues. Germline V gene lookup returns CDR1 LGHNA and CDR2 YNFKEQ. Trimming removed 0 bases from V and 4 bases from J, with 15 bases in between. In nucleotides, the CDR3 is TGTGCCAGCAGCCAAGATGGGTTAGGGGAGGGCACTGAAGCTTTCTTT. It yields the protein CASSQDGLGEGTEAFF.

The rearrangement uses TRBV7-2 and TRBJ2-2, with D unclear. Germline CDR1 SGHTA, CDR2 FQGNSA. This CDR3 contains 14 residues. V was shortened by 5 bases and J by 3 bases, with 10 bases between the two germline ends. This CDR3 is CASSLSLDTGELFF. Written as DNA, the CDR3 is TGTGCCAGCAGCCTGAGCTTAGACACCGGGGAGCTGTTTTTT.

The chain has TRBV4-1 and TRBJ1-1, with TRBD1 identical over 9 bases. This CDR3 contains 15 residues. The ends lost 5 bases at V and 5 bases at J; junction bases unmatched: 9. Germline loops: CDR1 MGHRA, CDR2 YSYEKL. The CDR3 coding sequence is TGCGCCAGCAGCTATATACAGGGGGCTGGGACTGAAGCTTTCTTT. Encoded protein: CASSYIQGAGTEAFF.

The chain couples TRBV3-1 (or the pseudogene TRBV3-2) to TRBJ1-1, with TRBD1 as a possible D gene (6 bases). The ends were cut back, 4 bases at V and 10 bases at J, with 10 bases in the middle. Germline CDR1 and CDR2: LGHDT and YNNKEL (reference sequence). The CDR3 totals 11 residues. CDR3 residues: CASSLGQRAFF. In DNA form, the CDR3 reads TGTGCCAGCAGCCTCGGACAGAGAGCTTTCTTT.

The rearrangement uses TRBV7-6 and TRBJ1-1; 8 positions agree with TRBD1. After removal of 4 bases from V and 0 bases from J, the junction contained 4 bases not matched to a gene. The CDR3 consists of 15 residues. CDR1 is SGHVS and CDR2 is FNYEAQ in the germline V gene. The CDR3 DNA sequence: TGTGCCAGCAGCTCAGGGACAGGATTGAACACTGAAGCTTTCTTT. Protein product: CASSSGTGLNTEAFF.

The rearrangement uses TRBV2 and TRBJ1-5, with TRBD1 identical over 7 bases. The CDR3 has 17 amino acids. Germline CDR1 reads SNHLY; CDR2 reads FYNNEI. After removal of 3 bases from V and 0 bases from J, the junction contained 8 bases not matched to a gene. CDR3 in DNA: TGTGCCAGCAGTGAGCAGGGGGGACGTTATAGCAATCAGCCCCAGCATTTT. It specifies CASSEQGGRYSNQPQHF.

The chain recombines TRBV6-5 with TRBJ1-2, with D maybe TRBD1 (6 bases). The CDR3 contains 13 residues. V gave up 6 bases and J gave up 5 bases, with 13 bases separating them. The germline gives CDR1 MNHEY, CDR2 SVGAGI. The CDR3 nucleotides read TGTGCCAGCAGCATCGACAGGTTGTATGGCTACACCTTC. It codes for CASSIDRLYGYTF.

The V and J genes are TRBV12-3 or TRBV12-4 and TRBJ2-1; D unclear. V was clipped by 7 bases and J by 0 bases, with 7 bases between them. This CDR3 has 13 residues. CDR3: CASTRRSYNEQFF. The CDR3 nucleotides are TGTGCCAGCACCCGCCGCTCCTACAATGAGCAGTTCTTC.

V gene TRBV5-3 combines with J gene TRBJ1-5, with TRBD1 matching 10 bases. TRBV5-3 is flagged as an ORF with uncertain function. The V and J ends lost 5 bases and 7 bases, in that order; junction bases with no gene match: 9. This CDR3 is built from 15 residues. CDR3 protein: CARRATGGRRQPQHF. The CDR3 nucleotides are TGTGCCAGAAGAGCGACAGGGGGCCGTCGGCAGCCCCAGCATTTT.

The CDR3 region has the DNA TGTGCCAGCAGCTTAGGACCGGGAGGCCTCGATCAGCCCCAGCATTTT. This codes for CASSLGPGGLDQPQHF. The chain carries TRBV7-8 and TRBJ1-5; D ambiguous. The CDR3 sequence is 16 residues long. V was clipped by 1 base and J by 5 bases, with 15 bases between them. Germline CDR1 is SGHVS and CDR2 is FQNEAQ. Based on the CDR3 plus reference TRBV7-8 and TRBJ1-5, the full variable domain is GAGVSQSPRYKVAKRGQDVALRCDPISGHVSLFWYQQALGQGPEFLTYFQNEAQLDKSGLPSDRFFAERPEGSVSTLKIQRTQQEDSAVYLCASSLGPGGLDQPQHFGDGTRLSIL.

The CDR3: CASSLFPQQGRLNTEAFF. DNA of the CDR3: TGTGCCAGCAGCTTATTCCCTCAACAGGGGCGGTTGAACACTGAAGCTTTCTTT. The J gene is TRBJ1-1, the V gene TRBV7-6; the match to TRBD1 covers 7 bases. The CDR3 is 18 amino acids. V lost 2 bases to trimming and J lost 0 bases; unmatched junction nucleotides: 12. Per germline, CDR1 SGHVS and CDR2 FNYEAQ.

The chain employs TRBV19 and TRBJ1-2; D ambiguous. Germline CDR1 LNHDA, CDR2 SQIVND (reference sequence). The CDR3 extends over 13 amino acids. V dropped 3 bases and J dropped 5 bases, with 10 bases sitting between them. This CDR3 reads CASSMVQVYGYTF. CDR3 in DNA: TGTGCCAGTAGTATGGTTCAAGTTTATGGCTACACCTTC.

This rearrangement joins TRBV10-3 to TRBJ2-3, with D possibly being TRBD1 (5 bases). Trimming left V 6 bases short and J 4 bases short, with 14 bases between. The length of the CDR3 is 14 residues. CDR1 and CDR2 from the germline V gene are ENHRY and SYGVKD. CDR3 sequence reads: CAIRVGPTSDTQYF. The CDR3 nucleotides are TGTGCCATCAGGGTGGGGCCGACGTCAGATACGCAGTATTTT.

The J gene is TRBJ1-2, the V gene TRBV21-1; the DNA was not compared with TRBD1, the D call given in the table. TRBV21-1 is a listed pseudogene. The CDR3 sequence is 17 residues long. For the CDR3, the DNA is TGTGCCAGCAGCTCGTCCCGGGACAGGGTCTGTAACTATGGCTACACCTTC. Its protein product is CASSSSRDRVCNYGYTF.

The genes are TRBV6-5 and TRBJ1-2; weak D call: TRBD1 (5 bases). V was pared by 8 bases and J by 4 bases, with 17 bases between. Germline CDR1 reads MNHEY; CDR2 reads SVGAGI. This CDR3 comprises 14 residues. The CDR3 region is CASRYSDQGYGYTF. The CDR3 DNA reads TGTGCCAGCCGGTACTCCGACCAGGGCTATGGCTACACCTTC.

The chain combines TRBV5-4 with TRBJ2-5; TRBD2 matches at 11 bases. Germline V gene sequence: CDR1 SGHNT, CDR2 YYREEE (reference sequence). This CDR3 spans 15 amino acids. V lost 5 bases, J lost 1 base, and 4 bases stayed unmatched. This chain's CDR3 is CASSSSGGLQETQYF. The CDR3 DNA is TGTGCCAGCAGTTCTAGCGGGGGGCTCCAAGAGACCCAGTACTTC.

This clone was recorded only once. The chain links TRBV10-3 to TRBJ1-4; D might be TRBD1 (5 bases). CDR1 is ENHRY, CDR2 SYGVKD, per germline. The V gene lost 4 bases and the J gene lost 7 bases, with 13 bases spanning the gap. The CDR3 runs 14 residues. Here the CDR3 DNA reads TGTGCCATCAGTGCTGGGGCAGAATTTGAAAAACTGTTTTTT. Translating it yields CAISAGAEFEKLFF.

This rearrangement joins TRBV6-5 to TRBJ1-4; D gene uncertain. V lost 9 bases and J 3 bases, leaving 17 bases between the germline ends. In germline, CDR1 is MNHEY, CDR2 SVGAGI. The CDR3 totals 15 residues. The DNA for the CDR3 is TGTGCCAGTTCTGGGTTATTGGGATCTAATGAAAAACTGTTTTTT. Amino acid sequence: CASSGLLGSNEKLFF.

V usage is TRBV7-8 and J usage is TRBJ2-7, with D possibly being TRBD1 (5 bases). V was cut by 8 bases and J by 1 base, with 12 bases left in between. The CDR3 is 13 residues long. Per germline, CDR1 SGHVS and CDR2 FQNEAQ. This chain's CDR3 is CASRLAGSYEQYF. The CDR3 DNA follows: TGTGCCAGCCGACTGGCAGGGTCCTACGAGCAGTACTTC.

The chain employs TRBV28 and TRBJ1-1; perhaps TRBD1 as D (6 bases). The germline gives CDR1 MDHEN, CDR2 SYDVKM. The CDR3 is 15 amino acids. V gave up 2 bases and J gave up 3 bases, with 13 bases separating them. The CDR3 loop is CASSLPQGRDTEAFF. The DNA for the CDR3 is TGTGCCAGCAGTTTACCTCAGGGGAGGGACACTGAAGCTTTCTTT.

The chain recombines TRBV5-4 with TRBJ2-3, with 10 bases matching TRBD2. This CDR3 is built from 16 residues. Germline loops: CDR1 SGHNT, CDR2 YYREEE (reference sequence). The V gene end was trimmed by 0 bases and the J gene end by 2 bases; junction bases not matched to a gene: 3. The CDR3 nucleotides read TGTGCCAGCAGCTTGGCACTAGCGGGAAACACAGATACGCAGTATTTT. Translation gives CASSLALAGNTDTQYF.

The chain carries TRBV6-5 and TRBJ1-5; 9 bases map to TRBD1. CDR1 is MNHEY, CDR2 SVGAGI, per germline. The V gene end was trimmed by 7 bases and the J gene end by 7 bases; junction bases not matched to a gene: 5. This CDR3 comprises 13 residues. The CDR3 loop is CASKVGQGQPQHF. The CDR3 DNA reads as TGTGCCAGCAAGGTGGGACAGGGACAGCCCCAGCATTTT.